This entry concerns a single T cell receptor beta chain. Its antigen remains unidentified. This entry belongs to a study of cytomegalovirus exposure and HLA in healthy donors. Regarding the study as a whole: Investigators reported 150 to 200 TCR beta chains as tied to cytomegalovirus.

The PCR contained 60 Vbeta and 13 Jbeta primers. Assay used: immunoSEQ multiplex PCR; TCRdb lists only in-frame clones, some missing. The table has approximately 130,000 clones, just under 80% seen once. This CDR3 has 13 residues. The germline V gene encodes CDR1 SGHTA and CDR2 FQGNSA. V lost 7 bases, J lost 5 bases, and 12 bases lay in between. Sequenced material: PBMCs. This clonotype was sampled from a male donor in good health and CMV-seronegative. This chain uses TRBV7-2 with TRBJ1-5; D gene unclear. This chain's CDR3 is CASTPGRDQPQHF. For the CDR3, the DNA is TGTGCCAGCACCCCCGGTAGAGATCAGCCCCAGCATTTT.